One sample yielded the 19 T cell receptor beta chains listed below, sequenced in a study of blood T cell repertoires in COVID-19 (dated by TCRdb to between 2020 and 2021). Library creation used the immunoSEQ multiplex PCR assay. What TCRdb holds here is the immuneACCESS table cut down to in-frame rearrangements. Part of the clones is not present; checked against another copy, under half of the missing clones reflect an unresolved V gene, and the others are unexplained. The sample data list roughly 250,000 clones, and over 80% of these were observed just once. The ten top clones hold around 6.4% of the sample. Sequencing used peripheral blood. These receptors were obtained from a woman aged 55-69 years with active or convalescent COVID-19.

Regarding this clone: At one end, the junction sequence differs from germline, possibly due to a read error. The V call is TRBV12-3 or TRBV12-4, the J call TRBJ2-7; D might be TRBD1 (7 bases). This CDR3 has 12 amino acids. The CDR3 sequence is CASSLGLGTEHF. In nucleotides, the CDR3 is TGTGCCAGCAGTTTGGGACTTGGGACAGAACACTTC.

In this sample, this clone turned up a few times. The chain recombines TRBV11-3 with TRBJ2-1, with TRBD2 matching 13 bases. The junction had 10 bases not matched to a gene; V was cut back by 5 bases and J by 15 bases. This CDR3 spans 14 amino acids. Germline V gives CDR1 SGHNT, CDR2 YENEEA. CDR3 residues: CASSLLLAGGPVFF. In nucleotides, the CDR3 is TGTGCCAGCAGCCTCCTACTAGCGGGAGGGCCTGTGTTCTTC.

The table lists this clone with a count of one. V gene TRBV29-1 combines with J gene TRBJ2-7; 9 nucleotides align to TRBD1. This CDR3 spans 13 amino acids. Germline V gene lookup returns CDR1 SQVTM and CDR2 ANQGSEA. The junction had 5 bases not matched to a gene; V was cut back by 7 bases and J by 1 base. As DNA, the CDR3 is TGCAGCGCCACCGGGACAGGGTCCTACGAGCAGTACTTC. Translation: CSATGTGSYEQYF.

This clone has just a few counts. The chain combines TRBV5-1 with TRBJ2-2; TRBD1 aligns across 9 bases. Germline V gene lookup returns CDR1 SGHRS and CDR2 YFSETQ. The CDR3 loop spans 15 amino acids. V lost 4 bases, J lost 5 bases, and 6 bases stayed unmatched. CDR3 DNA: TGCGCCAGCAGCCCCACAGGGGGCTGGACCGGGGAGCTGTTTTTT. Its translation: CASSPTGGWTGELFF.

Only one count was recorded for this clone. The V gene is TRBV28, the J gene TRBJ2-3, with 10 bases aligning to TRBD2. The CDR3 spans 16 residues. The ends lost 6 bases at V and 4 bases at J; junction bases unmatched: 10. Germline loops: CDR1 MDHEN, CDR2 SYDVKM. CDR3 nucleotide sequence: TGTGCCAGCAGGAGCCCTAGCGGGGGCCGGGCAGATACGCAGTATTTT. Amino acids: CASRSPSGGRADTQYF.

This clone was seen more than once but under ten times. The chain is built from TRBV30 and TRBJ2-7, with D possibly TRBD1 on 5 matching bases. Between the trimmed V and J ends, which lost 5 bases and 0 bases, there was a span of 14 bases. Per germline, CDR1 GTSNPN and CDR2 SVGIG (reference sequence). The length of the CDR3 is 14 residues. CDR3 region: CAWGTGRSSYEQYF. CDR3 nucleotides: TGTGCCTGGGGAACAGGCAGGAGCTCCTACGAGCAGTACTTC.

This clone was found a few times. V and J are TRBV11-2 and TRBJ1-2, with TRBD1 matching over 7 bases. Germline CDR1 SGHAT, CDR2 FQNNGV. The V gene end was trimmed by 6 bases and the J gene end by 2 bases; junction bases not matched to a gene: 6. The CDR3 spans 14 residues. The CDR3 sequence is CASSSLDRNYGYTF. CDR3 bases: TGTGCCAGCAGTTCCCTGGACAGGAACTATGGCTACACCTTC.

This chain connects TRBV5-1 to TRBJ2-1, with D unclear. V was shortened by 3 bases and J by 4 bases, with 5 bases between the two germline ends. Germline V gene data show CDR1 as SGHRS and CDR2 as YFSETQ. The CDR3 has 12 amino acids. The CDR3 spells CASSSVYNEQFF. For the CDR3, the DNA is TGCGCCAGCAGCTCAGTTTACAATGAGCAGTTCTTC.

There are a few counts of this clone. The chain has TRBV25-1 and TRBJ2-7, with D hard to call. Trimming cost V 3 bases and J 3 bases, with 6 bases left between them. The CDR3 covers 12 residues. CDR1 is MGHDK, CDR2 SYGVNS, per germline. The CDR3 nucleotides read TGTGCCAGCAGTGATCCTTACTACGAGCAGTACTTC. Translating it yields CASSDPYYEQYF.

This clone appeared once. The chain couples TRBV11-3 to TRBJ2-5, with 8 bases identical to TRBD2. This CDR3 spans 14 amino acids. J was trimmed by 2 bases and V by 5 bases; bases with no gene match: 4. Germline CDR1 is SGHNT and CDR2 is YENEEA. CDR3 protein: CASSVTSGQETQYF. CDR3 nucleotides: TGTGCCAGCAGCGTCACTAGCGGACAAGAGACCCAGTACTTC. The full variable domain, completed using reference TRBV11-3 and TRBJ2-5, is EAGVVQSPRYKIIEKKQPVAFWCNPISGHNTLYWYLQNLGQGPELLIRYENEEAVDDSQLPKDRFSAERLKGVDSTLKIQPAELGDSAVYLCASSVTSGQETQYFGPGTRLLVL.

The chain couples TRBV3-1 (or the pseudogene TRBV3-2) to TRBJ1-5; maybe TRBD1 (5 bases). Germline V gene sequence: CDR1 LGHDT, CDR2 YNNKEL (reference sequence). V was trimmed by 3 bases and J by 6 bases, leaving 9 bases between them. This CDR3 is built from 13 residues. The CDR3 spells CASSQGRVQPQHF. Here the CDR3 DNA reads TGTGCCAGCAGCCAGGGCAGGGTTCAGCCCCAGCATTTT.

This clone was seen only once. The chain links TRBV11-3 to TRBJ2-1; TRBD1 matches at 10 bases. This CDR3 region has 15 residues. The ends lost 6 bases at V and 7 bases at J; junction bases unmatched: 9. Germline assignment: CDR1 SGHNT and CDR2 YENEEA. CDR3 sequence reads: CASRKGTGEFNEQFF. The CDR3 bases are TGTGCCAGCAGGAAGGGGACAGGGGAATTTAATGAGCAGTTCTTC. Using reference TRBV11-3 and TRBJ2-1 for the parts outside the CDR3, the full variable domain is EAGVVQSPRYKIIEKKQPVAFWCNPISGHNTLYWYLQNLGQGPELLIRYENEEAVDDSQLPKDRFSAERLKGVDSTLKIQPAELGDSAVYLCASRKGTGEFNEQFFGPGTRLTVL.

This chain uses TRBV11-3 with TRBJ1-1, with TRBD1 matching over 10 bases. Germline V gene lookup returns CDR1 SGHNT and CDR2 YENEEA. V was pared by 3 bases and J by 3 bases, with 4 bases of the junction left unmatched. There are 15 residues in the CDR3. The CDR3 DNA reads TGTGCCAGCAGCTTTTACGGGACAGGGGACACTGAAGCTTTCTTT. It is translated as CASSFYGTGDTEAFF.

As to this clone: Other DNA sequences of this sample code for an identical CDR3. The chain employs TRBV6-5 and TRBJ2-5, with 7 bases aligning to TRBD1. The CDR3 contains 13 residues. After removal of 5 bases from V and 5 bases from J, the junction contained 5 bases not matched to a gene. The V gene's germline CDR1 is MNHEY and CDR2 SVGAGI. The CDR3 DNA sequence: TGTGCCAGCAGTCGCGACAGGGAGGAGACCCAGTACTTC. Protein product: CASSRDREETQYF.

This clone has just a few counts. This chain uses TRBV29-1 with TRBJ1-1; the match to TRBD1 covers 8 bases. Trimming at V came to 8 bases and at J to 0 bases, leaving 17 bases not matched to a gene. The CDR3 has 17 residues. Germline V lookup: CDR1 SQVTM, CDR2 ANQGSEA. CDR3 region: CSPPGQGEILLNTEAFF. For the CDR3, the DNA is TGCAGCCCTCCCGGACAGGGCGAGATCTTATTGAACACTGAAGCTTTCTTT.

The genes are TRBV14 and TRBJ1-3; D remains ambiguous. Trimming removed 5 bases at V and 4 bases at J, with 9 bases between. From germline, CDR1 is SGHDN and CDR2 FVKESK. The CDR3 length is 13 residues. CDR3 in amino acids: CASSRSYGNTIYF. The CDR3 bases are TGTGCCAGCAGCAGGAGTTACGGAAACACCATATATTTT.

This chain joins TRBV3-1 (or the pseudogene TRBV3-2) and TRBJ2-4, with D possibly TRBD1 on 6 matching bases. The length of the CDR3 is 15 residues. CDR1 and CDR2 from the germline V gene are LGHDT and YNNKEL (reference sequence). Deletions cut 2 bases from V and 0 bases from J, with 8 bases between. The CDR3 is CASSQQGLAKNIQYF. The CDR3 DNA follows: TGTGCCAGCAGCCAACAGGGGTTAGCCAAAAACATTCAGTACTTC.

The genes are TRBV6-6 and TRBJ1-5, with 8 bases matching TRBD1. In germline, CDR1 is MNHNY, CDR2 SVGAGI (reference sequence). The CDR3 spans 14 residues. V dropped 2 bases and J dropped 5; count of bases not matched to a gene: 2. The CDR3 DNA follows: TGTGCCAGCAGTTACCTGGACAGGGATCAGCCCCAGCATTTT. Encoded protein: CASSYLDRDQPQHF.

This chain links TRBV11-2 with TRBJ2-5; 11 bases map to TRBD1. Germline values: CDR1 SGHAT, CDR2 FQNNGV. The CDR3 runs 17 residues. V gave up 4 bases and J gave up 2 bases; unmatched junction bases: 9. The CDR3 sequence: CASSSTSGQGGQETQYF. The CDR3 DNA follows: TGTGCCAGCAGCTCGACTTCGGGACAGGGGGGGCAAGAGACCCAGTACTTC.